Below are 11 T cell receptor beta chains sequenced from a single sample in a study of CD8+ T cells in alopecia areata. Extracted RNA was reverse transcribed into cDNA, the sequencing template. Measured with immunoSEQ multiplex PCR; TCRdb has only the in-frame clones, and not every one. The sample lists fewer than 250,000 clones, about 40% occurring once. Treatment reported: oral pan-JAK inhibitor, 5-10 mg twice daily. The starting material was CD4+ T cells sorted from blood, obtained around week 37, from a patient treated with tofacitinib. The receptor source for this set is a human donor with alopecia areata.

This clone showed up just a few times. The chain combines TRBV5-1 with TRBJ2-1; 10 positions agree with TRBD2. Germline values: CDR1 SGHRS, CDR2 YFSETQ. This CDR3 contains 16 residues. Trimming removed 0 bases from V and 4 bases from J; junction bases left unmatched: 4. The CDR3 DNA reads as TGCGCCAGCAGCTTGGGACTAGCGGGCCCTTACAATGAGCAGTTCTTC. Its protein is CASSLGLAGPYNEQFF.

This clone was seen a handful of times. The genes are TRBV7-3 and TRBJ2-2; 13 positions agree with TRBD2. The CDR3 runs 15 residues. Germline CDR1 is SGHTA and CDR2 is FQGTGA. V was pared by 2 bases and J by 6 bases, with 0 bases of the junction left unmatched. Written as DNA, the CDR3 is TGTGCCAGCAGCTTAGGACTAGCGGGAGCCGGGGAGCTGTTTTTT. It codes for CASSLGLAGAGELFF. The full variable domain, its missing parts supplied by reference TRBV7-3 and TRBJ2-2, is GAGVSQTPSNKVTEKGKYVELRCDPISGHTALYWYRQSLGQGPEFLIYFQGTGAADDSGLPNDRFFAVRPEGSVSTLKIQRTERGDSAVYLCASSLGLAGAGELFFGEGSRLTVL.

This clone was recorded a few times. V usage is TRBV5-1 and J usage is TRBJ2-1; TRBD2 might be the D (6 bases). The V gene's germline CDR1 is SGHRS and CDR2 YFSETQ. This CDR3 region has 14 residues. CDR3 protein: CASGAGNSYNEQFF. The CDR3 region has the DNA TGCGCTTCCGGGGCGGGAAACTCCTACAATGAGCAGTTCTTC. Together with reference TRBV5-1 and TRBJ2-1, the CDR3 gives the full variable domain: KAGVTQTPRYLIKTRGQQVTLSCSPISGHRSVSWYQQTPGQGLQFLFEYFSETQRNKGNFPGRFSGRQFSNSRSEMNVSTLELGDSALYLCASGAGNSYNEQFFGPGTRLTVL.

The table lists this clone with a few counts. The rearrangement links TRBV29-1 to TRBJ2-5, with 8 bases identical to TRBD2. Germline CDR1 and CDR2: SQVTM and ANQGSEA. The CDR3 has 15 amino acids. Trimming cost V 7 bases and J 1 base; bases outside gene matches: 11. The CDR3 DNA follows: TGCAGCGCCAGACACCTTACTAGCGGCCAAGAGACCCAGTACTTC. Protein sequence: CSARHLTSGQETQYF.

Points on this clone: Other nucleotide sequences in the sample specify the same CDR3. The chain links TRBV18 to TRBJ2-5, with 8 bases fitting TRBD2. Germline CDR1 and CDR2: KGHSH and LQKENI. Trimming took 3 bases from V and 4 from J; bases not matched to a gene: 7. The CDR3 is 15 amino acids. Here the CDR3 reads CASSPLAGSRETQYF. The CDR3 nucleotides read TGTGCCAGCTCACCCTTAGCGGGATCCCGAGAGACCCAGTACTTC.

The rearrangement uses TRBV4-3 and TRBJ1-2, with D perhaps matching TRBD1 (6 bases). CDR3 length: 14 amino acids. Trimming removed 0 bases from V and 8 bases from J, with 13 bases in between. CDR1 and CDR2 from the germline V gene are LGHNA and YSLEER. The CDR3 bases are TGCGCCAGCAGCCAAGATCCCGGCAGGGGAGGCTACACCTTC. It codes for CASSQDPGRGGYTF.

The J gene is TRBJ2-3, the V gene TRBV11-2; TRBD2 matches 10 bases. V lost 5 bases and J lost 4; bases outside the gene matches: 9. Germline V CDR1 and CDR2: SGHAT, FQNNGV. The CDR3 loop spans 16 amino acids. The chain's CDR3 is CASSARLAGVSDTQYF. The DNA of the CDR3 is TGTGCCAGCAGCGCCCGTCTAGCGGGAGTTTCAGATACGCAGTATTTT.

V and J are TRBV7-7 and TRBJ2-5; D remains unclear. V lost 3 bases and J lost 2, with 7 bases in between. Germline loops: CDR1 SSHAT, CDR2 FNYEAQ (reference sequence). This CDR3 spans 13 amino acids. CDR3 protein: CASSFGRQETQYF. In DNA, the CDR3 is TGTGCCAGCAGCTTCGGACGGCAAGAGACCCAGTACTTC.

This clone was seen a handful of times. The chain uses TRBV29-1 and TRBJ1-1; D remains ambiguous. Germline loops: CDR1 SQVTM, CDR2 ANQGSEA. The CDR3 is made up of 12 amino acids. Trimming removed 7 bases from V and 4 bases from J, with 13 bases in between. CDR3 amino acids: CSDDVASTEAFF. Written as DNA, the CDR3 is TGCAGCGATGACGTTGCGAGCACTGAAGCTTTCTTT.

The chain has TRBV5-1 and TRBJ2-7; 11 positions match TRBD2. The germline V gene encodes CDR1 SGHRS and CDR2 YFSETQ. There are 16 residues in the CDR3. Germline trimming cut 3 bases from V and 2 bases from J; bases unmatched to any gene: 7. DNA for the CDR3: TGCGCCAGCAGCTCGGGGGGACTAGCGGCTACCTACGAGCAGTACTTC. Protein: CASSSGGLAATYEQYF.

The chain uses TRBV6-5 and TRBJ2-1; tentatively, D is TRBD2 (6 bases). The CDR3 has 15 amino acids. Trimming pared 6 bases from V and 9 bases from J, leaving 21 bases between. From germline, CDR1 is MNHEY and CDR2 SVGAGI. The CDR3 DNA sequence: TGTGCCAGCAGCCAAAGGGCAGGGCGGAGGGCTGAGCAGTTCTTC. Its translation: CASSQRAGRRAEQFF.